The 26 T cell receptor beta chains in this list originate from one sample, sequenced in a study of cytomegalovirus exposure and HLA in healthy donors. PCR primers comprised 60 Vbeta and 13 Jbeta primers. Using immunoSEQ multiplex PCR, the repertoire was profiled, and TCRdb retains in-frame clones only, with some absent. The repertoire table contains roughly 40,000 clones. Input material: PBMCs. Source of these receptors: a man aged 25 to 40 in good health and CMV-seronegative.

V usage is TRBV6-6 and J usage is TRBJ1-1; D is possibly TRBD1 (5 bases). Trimming pared 5 bases from V and 0 bases from J, leaving 10 bases between. The CDR3 sequence is 14 residues long. Per germline, CDR1 MNHNY and CDR2 SVGAGI (reference sequence). The CDR3 sequence: CASSNDRMNTEAFF. CDR3 in DNA: TGTGCCAGCAGTAATGACAGAATGAACACTGAAGCTTTCTTT.

The chain recombines TRBV27 with TRBJ2-3, with 8 bases aligning to TRBD2. Germline CDR1 reads MNHEY; CDR2 reads SMNVEV (reference sequence). The J segment lost 0 bases and the V segment lost 0 bases, leaving 2 bases of the junction unmatched. The CDR3 totals 16 residues. CDR3 region: CASSLSTSGSTDTQYF. DNA of the CDR3: TGTGCCAGCAGTTTATCCACTAGCGGTAGCACAGATACGCAGTATTTT.

This chain joins TRBV5-6 and TRBJ2-7, with 7 nucleotides matching TRBD1. V gave up 0 bases and J gave up 2 bases; unmatched junction bases: 2. Germline V gene sequence: CDR1 SGHDT, CDR2 YYEEEE. The CDR3 sequence is 14 residues long. The CDR3: CASSLGTGPYEQYF. The CDR3 DNA follows: TGTGCCAGCAGCTTGGGGACAGGACCCTACGAGCAGTACTTC.

The rearrangement links TRBV25-1 to TRBJ2-7; the D is unclear. The V gene lost 4 bases and the J gene lost 4 bases, with 8 bases spanning the gap. The CDR3 length is 12 residues. The germline V gene has CDR1 MGHDK and CDR2 SYGVNS. The CDR3 sequence: CASSAARYEQYF. The CDR3, as DNA: TGTGCCAGCAGTGCAGCTAGGTACGAGCAGTACTTC.

In DNA, the CDR3 is TGTGCCAGCTCCACGAGCACCGGGGAGCTGTTTTTT. It yields the protein CASSTSTGELFF. This chain connects TRBV18 to TRBJ2-2; D is ambiguous. Germline values: CDR1 KGHSH, CDR2 LQKENI. With 6 bases removed from V and 4 bases from J, the gap between germline ends came to 6 bases. This CDR3 contains 12 residues. Full variable domain (rest looked up from reference TRBV18 and TRBJ2-2): NAGVMQNPRHLVRRRGQEARLRCSPMKGHSHVYWYRQLPEEGLKFMVYLQKENIIDESGMPKERFSAEFPKEGPSILRIQQVVRGDSAAYFCASSTSTGELFFGEGSRLTVL.

The chain recombines TRBV4-2 with TRBJ2-3, with D maybe TRBD1 (5 bases). This CDR3 comprises 17 residues. Germline CDR1 LGHNA, CDR2 YNFKEQ. Trimming left V 0 bases short and J 1 base short, with 14 bases between. Written as DNA, the CDR3 is TGTGCCAGCAGCCAAGATTACTCAGGGTTCGGCACAGATACGCAGTATTTT. It specifies CASSQDYSGFGTDTQYF.

The V call is TRBV25-1, the J call TRBJ1-2; TRBD1 might be the D (5 bases). Looked up from germline, CDR1 is MGHDK and CDR2 is SYGVNS. Trimming removed 4 bases at V and 3 bases at J, with 9 bases between. The CDR3 is made up of 13 amino acids. CDR3 DNA: TGTGCCAGCAGTGGTGGGGACTACTATGGCTACACCTTC. Its protein product is CASSGGDYYGYTF.

The V call is TRBV30, the J call TRBJ2-7, with a tentative D call TRBD2 (5 bases). V was pared by 2 bases and J by 6 bases, with 23 bases between. The CDR3 covers 16 residues. Germline lookup yields CDR1 GTSNPN and CDR2 SVGIG (reference sequence). CDR3 amino acids: CAWSTVEADRLGEQYF. CDR3 DNA sequence: TGTGCCTGGAGTACAGTCGAAGCGGACCGCCTGGGCGAGCAGTACTTC.

This sequence joins TRBV6-5 and TRBJ1-4; D is perhaps TRBD1 (6 bases). V shed 2 bases and J shed 4 bases, with 8 bases lying between them. The CDR3 spans 14 residues. The germline V gene has CDR1 MNHEY and CDR2 SVGAGI. The CDR3 DNA reads as TGTGCCAGCAGTTACGGGGGCTTTAATGAAAAACTGTTTTTT. This encodes CASSYGGFNEKLFF.

The chain couples TRBV7-2 to TRBJ1-5, with D tentatively TRBD1 (5 bases). This CDR3 has 15 amino acids. With 4 bases removed from V and 0 bases from J, the gap between germline ends came to 10 bases. Germline V gene sequence: CDR1 SGHTA, CDR2 FQGNSA. CDR3 loop: CASSSDGHSNQPQHF. CDR3 nucleotide sequence: TGTGCCAGCAGCTCGGACGGACATAGCAATCAGCCCCAGCATTTT. Full variable domain (remainder filled in from reference TRBV7-2 and TRBJ1-5): GAGVSQSPSNKVTEKGKDVELRCDPISGHTALYWYRQSLGQGLEFLIYFQGNSAPDKSGLPSDRFSAERTGGSVSTLTIQRTQQEDSAVYLCASSSDGHSNQPQHFGDGTRLSIL.

The chain joins TRBV30 to TRBJ2-2; TRBD2 aligns across 14 bases. CDR3 size: 17 residues. V trimming: 4 bases; J trimming: 1 base; junction bases outside the gene matches: 5. Germline V gene data show CDR1 as GTSNPN and CDR2 as SVGIG (reference sequence). The CDR3 DNA follows: TGTGCCTGGACCGGGACTAGCGGGAGTTTGAACACCGGGGAGCTGTTTTTT. Translating gives CAWTGTSGSLNTGELFF.

This chain connects TRBV7-9 to TRBJ2-7, with TRBD1 as a possible D gene (6 bases). Germline values: CDR1 SEHNR, CDR2 FQNEAQ (reference sequence). The CDR3 covers 16 residues. Trimming removed 4 bases at V and 5 bases at J, with 21 bases between. CDR3: CASSSRLGQGIHEQYF. CDR3 sequence (DNA): TGTGCCAGCAGCTCAAGGCTGGGGCAGGGGATCCACGAGCAGTACTTC. Complete variable domain (other parts from reference TRBV7-9 and TRBJ2-7): DTGVSQNPRHKITKRGQNVTFRCDPISEHNRLYWYRQTLGQGPEFLTYFQNEAQLEKSRLLSDRFSAERPKGSFSTLEIQRTEQGDSAMYLCASSSRLGQGIHEQYFGPGTRLTVT.

The chain employs TRBV4-3 and TRBJ2-5; 8 bases align to TRBD2. This CDR3 is built from 17 residues. V was pared by 3 bases and J by 3 bases, with 12 bases of the junction left unmatched. CDR1 is LGHNA, CDR2 YSLEER, per germline. DNA for the CDR3: TGCGCCAGCAGCCAGGGGGGAAGAACTAGCGGCGAAGAGACCCAGTACTTC. It codes for CASSQGGRTSGEETQYF.

The chain recombines TRBV25-1 with TRBJ2-7; D remains ambiguous. Trimming removed 6 bases at V and 3 bases at J, with 6 bases between. Germline V gives CDR1 MGHDK, CDR2 SYGVNS. This CDR3 has 11 amino acids. CDR3 sequence: CASSPGYEQYF. CDR3 nucleotide sequence: TGTGCCAGCAGCCCGGGCTACGAGCAGTACTTC.

This rearrangement joins TRBV5-8 to TRBJ1-5, with D uncertain. The V gene's germline CDR1 is SGHTS and CDR2 YDEGEE. Trimming took off 2 bases at V and 1 base at J, with 10 bases between the two ends. The CDR3 contains 15 residues. CDR3 DNA sequence: TGTGCCAGCAGCTTTAACACAGTCAGCAATCAGCCCCAGCATTTT. This translates into CASSFNTVSNQPQHF.

This rearrangement joins TRBV29-1 to TRBJ1-1, with TRBD1 matching over 10 bases. The CDR3 loop spans 13 amino acids. The V and J ends lost 6 bases and 5 bases, in that order; junction bases with no gene match: 6. Germline V lookup: CDR1 SQVTM, CDR2 ANQGSEA. Here the CDR3 reads CSVFGDRGTEAFF. CDR3 bases: TGCAGCGTCTTCGGGGACAGGGGTACTGAAGCTTTCTTT.

This chain connects TRBV6-1 to TRBJ1-4; possible D gene TRBD1, 5 bases. This CDR3 comprises 17 residues. V dropped 0 bases and J dropped 0 bases, with 11 bases sitting between them. Germline V gene lookup returns CDR1 MNHNS and CDR2 SASEGT. Here the CDR3 DNA reads TGTGCCAGCAGTGAAGCATACGGACATCCAACTAATGAAAAACTGTTTTTT. It yields the protein CASSEAYGHPTNEKLFF.

This chain links TRBV30 with TRBJ2-7; TRBD1 matches 8 bases. The CDR3 consists of 13 residues. V lost 4 bases, J lost 6 bases, and 8 bases stayed unmatched. Germline V gene data show CDR1 as GTSNPN and CDR2 as SVGIG (reference sequence). The CDR3 DNA is TGTGCCTGGACCCGGACAGGGTTGGGCGAGCAGTACTTC. Residues: CAWTRTGLGEQYF.

The chain couples TRBV4-3 to TRBJ2-7, with TRBD2 identical over 10 bases. V gave up 4 bases and J gave up 4 bases; unmatched junction bases: 7. The germline CDR1 and CDR2 sequences are LGHNA and YSLEER. This CDR3 is 15 amino acids long. The CDR3 sequence is CASSRGLAENYEQYF. For the CDR3, the DNA is TGCGCCAGCAGCCGTGGACTAGCGGAGAATTACGAGCAGTACTTC.

This chain uses TRBV7-2 with TRBJ2-2, with a tentative D call TRBD2 (6 bases). There are 12 residues in the CDR3. Germline V CDR1 and CDR2: SGHTA, FQGNSA. The V and J ends lost 5 bases and 13 bases respectively, with 14 bases between them. Here the CDR3 DNA reads TGTGCCAGCAGCAGCCTGGGGGGACTGCTGTTTTTT. It is translated as CASSSLGGLLFF.

The rearrangement links TRBV19 to TRBJ1-2; a possible D gene is TRBD1 (5 bases). CDR3 length: 13 residues. Looked up from germline, CDR1 is LNHDA and CDR2 is SQIVND (reference sequence). Trimming stripped 1 base from V and 8 bases from J, with 11 bases between. The CDR3 protein is CASSIVGGTGYTF. CDR3 nucleotides: TGTGCCAGTAGTATAGTCGGGGGGACCGGCTACACCTTC. The variable domain in full, completed from reference TRBV19 and TRBJ1-2, reads DGGITQSPKYLFRKEGQNVTLSCEQNLNHDAMYWYRQDPGQGLRLIYYSQIVNDFQKGDIAEGYSVSREKKESFPLTVTSAQKNPTAFYLCASSIVGGTGYTFGSGTRLTVV.

This chain connects TRBV5-6 to TRBJ1-2, with a weak D call TRBD1 (6 bases). This CDR3 is 14 amino acids long. The V gene's germline CDR1 is SGHDT and CDR2 YYEEEE. Trimming removed 4 bases from V and 8 bases from J, with 18 bases in between. The CDR3 DNA reads as TGTGCCAGCAGCGCCCCGGACAGAGGAGTCGGCTACACCTTC. Translated: CASSAPDRGVGYTF.

This CDR3 reads CSVVGGGTEAFF. The CDR3, as DNA: TGCAGCGTTGTGGGTGGGGGGACTGAAGCTTTCTTT. The rearrangement joins TRBV29-1 to TRBJ1-1, with D perhaps matching TRBD1 (5 bases). The CDR3 runs to 12 residues. V gave up 4 bases and J gave up 5 bases, with 11 bases separating them. Per germline, CDR1 SQVTM and CDR2 ANQGSEA.

This rearrangement joins TRBV4-2 to TRBJ1-1; 8 bases are a match to TRBD1. The V gene's germline CDR1 is LGHNA and CDR2 YNFKEQ. Trimming took 4 bases from V and 5 from J; bases not matched to a gene: 6. The CDR3 loop spans 14 amino acids. The chain's CDR3 is CASSRGQGGTEAFF. DNA for the CDR3: TGTGCCAGCAGCCGCGGACAGGGAGGGACTGAAGCTTTCTTT.

This chain links TRBV30 with TRBJ1-5; maybe TRBD1 (5 bases). Germline V gene sequence: CDR1 GTSNPN, CDR2 SVGIG (reference sequence). V was cut by 2 bases and J by 12 bases, with 14 bases left in between. The CDR3 has 12 residues. CDR3 protein: CAWSPSAGYQHF. In DNA form, the CDR3 reads TGTGCCTGGAGTCCCTCTGCAGGGTACCAGCATTTT.

This chain connects TRBV7-9 to TRBJ1-6; D is unresolved. The CDR3 length is 13 residues. Between the trimmed V and J ends, which lost 5 bases and 9 bases, there was a span of 11 bases. Per germline, CDR1 SEHNR and CDR2 FQNEAQ (reference sequence). This chain's CDR3 is CASSAIQASPLHF. For the CDR3, the DNA is TGTGCCAGCAGCGCTATCCAGGCTTCACCCCTCCACTTT.